Listed here are 26 T cell receptor beta chains from one sample, sequenced in a study of cytomegalovirus exposure and HLA in healthy donors. Clones were sequenced by immunoSEQ multiplex PCR, and TCRdb holds only the in-frame ones, with some missing. Of roughly 150,000 clones listed, 94% are singletons. Sequenced: PBMCs. The receptors here all came from a man between 18 and 35 years old in good health and CMV-seropositive.

The count of this clone is one. This chain joins TRBV27 and TRBJ2-1; 7 bases fit TRBD2. Trimming took 6 bases from V and 1 from J; bases not matched to a gene: 21. The germline V gene encodes CDR1 MNHEY and CDR2 SMNVEV (reference sequence). This CDR3 is built from 20 residues. The CDR3 coding sequence is TGTGCCAGCAGCTACCGGCCTCCTAGCGGAGCCCTTCAATCCTACAATGAGCAGTTCTTC. It yields the protein CASSYRPPSGALQSYNEQFF.

CDR3 sequence: CASTSGRGSYEQYF. DNA of the CDR3: TGTGCCAGCACCAGCGGTCGCGGGAGCTACGAGCAGTACTTC. V and J are TRBV5-4 and TRBJ2-7; 7 nucleotides match TRBD2. This CDR3 region has 14 residues. Germline loops: CDR1 SGHNT, CDR2 YYREEE (reference sequence). Trimming cost V 6 bases and J 3 bases; bases outside gene matches: 9.

This sequence joins TRBV21-1 and TRBJ2-6; no DNA check was done on the table's D call, TRBD1. TRBV21-1 is noted as a pseudogene. The CDR3 runs to 18 residues. CDR3 sequence reads: CASSKPAGKPLGANVLTF. DNA for the CDR3: TGTGCCAGCAGCAAGCCCGCAGGAAAGCCTCTTGGGGCCAACGTCCTGACTTTC.

J is TRBJ2-7 and V is TRBV25-1, with D tentatively TRBD2 (6 bases). With 4 bases removed from V and 3 bases from J, the gap between germline ends came to 10 bases. From germline, CDR1 is MGHDK and CDR2 SYGVNS. The CDR3 runs 13 residues. CDR3 in DNA: TGTGCCAGCAGTGCGGGGAGGTTCTACGAGCAGTACTTC. It encodes CASSAGRFYEQYF.

J is TRBJ1-5 and V is TRBV19, with D perhaps TRBD1 (6 bases). V was cut by 5 bases and J by 2 bases, with 13 bases left in between. This CDR3 has 15 residues. Germline V gene sequence: CDR1 LNHDA, CDR2 SQIVND (reference sequence). CDR3 sequence: CASSWGPRGNQPQHF. As DNA, the CDR3 is TGTGCCAGTAGTTGGGGGCCCCGGGGCAATCAGCCCCAGCATTTT.

This chain joins TRBV28 and TRBJ2-1; 8 bases align to TRBD1. The germline V gene encodes CDR1 MDHEN and CDR2 SYDVKM. V lost 5 bases and J lost 8; bases outside the gene matches: 20. The CDR3 spans 18 residues. CDR3 in amino acids: CASSPITWRQGSFDEQFF. The CDR3 nucleotides are TGTGCCAGCAGTCCCATAACATGGAGACAGGGGTCGTTCGATGAGCAGTTCTTC. The whole variable domain, remainder taken from reference TRBV28 and TRBJ2-1, is DVKVTQSSRYLVKRTGEKVFLECVQDMDHENMFWYRQDPGLGLRLIYFSYDVKMKEKGDIPEGYSVSREKKERFSLILESASTNQTSMYLCASSPITWRQGSFDEQFFGPGTRLTVL.

The V call is TRBV5-1, the J call TRBJ2-5, with a weak D call TRBD1 (6 bases). CDR3 size: 14 residues. The V and J ends lost 0 bases and 8 bases respectively, with 14 bases between them. Germline CDR1 is SGHRS and CDR2 is YFSETQ. The DNA for the CDR3 is TGCGCCAGCAGCTTGGTCGGACAGCTGGGTACCCAGTACTTC. Translation: CASSLVGQLGTQYF.

In DNA form, the CDR3 reads TGTGCCTGGAGTAAAGGGGGACAGGGAAGCAACGAGCAGTACTTC. Protein: CAWSKGGQGSNEQYF. The chain has TRBV30 and TRBJ2-7; 9 bases map to TRBD1. Trimming cost V 2 bases and J 5 bases; bases outside gene matches: 10. The germline gives CDR1 GTSNPN, CDR2 SVGIG (reference sequence). The CDR3 spans 15 residues.

This clone has a single count. The rearrangement uses TRBV4-1 and TRBJ2-3, with D perhaps matching TRBD2 (5 bases). V was pared by 1 base and J by 0 bases, with 11 bases between. The length of the CDR3 is 16 residues. CDR1 is MGHRA, CDR2 YSYEKL, per germline. The CDR3 DNA follows: TGCGCCAGCAGCCAAGTTTACCAGCGGAGCACAGATACGCAGTATTTT. It translates to CASSQVYQRSTDTQYF.

The genes are TRBV9 and TRBJ2-2, with 10 bases aligning to TRBD2. The length of the CDR3 is 16 residues. J lost 0 bases, V lost 4 bases, and 3 bases had no gene match. The germline CDR1 and CDR2 sequences are SGDLS and YYNGEE. Here the CDR3 DNA reads TGTGCCAGCAGCTCTACTAGCGGGGCGAACACCGGGGAGCTGTTTTTT. Protein product: CASSSTSGANTGELFF.

The chain joins TRBV11-2 to TRBJ2-1; D possibly corresponds to TRBD1 (6 bases). CDR1 is SGHAT, CDR2 FQNNGV, per germline. V shed 8 bases and J shed 3 bases, with 17 bases lying between them. The CDR3 extends over 15 amino acids. CDR3 residues: CASGTGMGLYNEQFF. CDR3 sequence (DNA): TGTGCCAGCGGAACAGGGATGGGCCTCTACAATGAGCAGTTCTTC.

The genes are TRBV4-1 and TRBJ2-1; 12 nucleotides line up with TRBD2. CDR1 is MGHRA and CDR2 is YSYEKL in the germline V gene. The CDR3 covers 18 residues. V lost 1 base to trimming and J lost 7 bases; unmatched junction nucleotides: 11. CDR3 DNA sequence: TGCGCCAGCAGCCAAGTTGAGGTTAGGCTAGCGGGAGGGAATGAGCAGTTCTTC. Translating it yields CASSQVEVRLAGGNEQFF.

The chain is built from TRBV5-4 and TRBJ2-1; 10 bases fit TRBD1. The germline gives CDR1 SGHNT, CDR2 YYREEE (reference sequence). The CDR3 runs to 19 residues. Losses at the gene ends were 6 bases for V and 0 bases for J; bases not matched to a gene: 15. The CDR3 DNA reads TGTGCCAGCACCACGACGGGACAGGGGACCCTGAGCTCCTACAATGAGCAGTTCTTC. Protein: CASTTTGQGTLSSYNEQFF. Together with reference TRBV5-4 and TRBJ2-1, the CDR3 gives the full variable domain: ETGVTQSPTHLIKTRGQQVTLRCSSQSGHNTVSWYQQALGQGPQFIFQYYREEENGRGNFPPRFSGLQFPNYSSELNVNALELDDSALYLCASTTTGQGTLSSYNEQFFGPGTRLTVL.

This chain connects TRBV6-1 to TRBJ2-1; 7 bases map to TRBD1. Germline CDR1 is MNHNS and CDR2 is SASEGT. After removal of 5 bases from V and 10 bases from J, the junction contained 11 bases not matched to a gene. The CDR3 extends over 14 amino acids. The CDR3, as DNA: TGTGCCAGCAGTCTCCGGGACAGCCGACCGGAGCAGTTCTTC. It codes for CASSLRDSRPEQFF.

This chain joins TRBV11-1 and TRBJ2-6; 8 bases line up with TRBD1. There are 18 residues in the CDR3. In germline, CDR1 is SGHAT, CDR2 FQDESV (reference sequence). V shed 7 bases and J 1 base; nucleotides not matched to a gene: 12. CDR3 region: CASTAGAGGRSGANVLTF. Here the CDR3 DNA reads TGTGCCAGCACCGCAGGGGCAGGGGGCCGGTCTGGGGCCAACGTCCTGACTTTC.

Notes on this clone: A junction boundary mismatches the germline segment, possibly from a read error. This chain uses TRBV28 with TRBJ2-7, with no clear D. The CDR3 totals 13 residues. Germline CDR1 and CDR2: MDHEN and SYDVKM. The CDR3, as DNA: TGTGCCAGCAGTTACGTCTCAGCGCTAAGAGCAAGCTTC. It is translated as CASSYVSALRASF.

In regard to this clone: This sample includes further DNA sequences coding for the same CDR3. The chain employs TRBV28 and TRBJ2-7; 10 bases line up with TRBD2. The V gene end was trimmed by 3 bases and the J gene end by 2 bases; junction bases not matched to a gene: 1. This CDR3 contains 14 residues. CDR1 is MDHEN, CDR2 SYDVKM, per germline. CDR3 region: CASSLLAGAYEQYF. CDR3 bases: TGTGCCAGCAGTTTGCTAGCGGGAGCCTACGAGCAGTACTTC.

The rearrangement uses TRBV7-2 and TRBJ2-7; 7 bases line up with TRBD2. V lost 4 bases and J lost 0; bases outside the gene matches: 3. This CDR3 has 14 amino acids. Germline CDR1 reads SGHTA; CDR2 reads FQGNSA. The CDR3 nucleotides are TGTGCCAGCAGCTCCGGGACTACCTCCTACGAGCAGTACTTC. Translation: CASSSGTTSYEQYF.

V is TRBV5-8 and J is TRBJ1-2, with 11 bases aligning to TRBD1. The CDR3 has 15 residues. V shed 4 bases, J shed 4 bases, and the junction held 6 bases outside the gene matches. CDR1 is SGHTS and CDR2 is YDEGEE in the germline V gene. The CDR3 DNA follows: TGTGCCAGCAGCACCCGGACAGGGGGCGTCTATGGCTACACCTTC. It codes for CASSTRTGGVYGYTF.

This clone was detected only once. This rearrangement joins TRBV4-1 to TRBJ1-1; a weak D match, TRBD1 (5 bases). The germline V and J ends were trimmed by 0 bases and 5 bases, with 13 bases remaining between them. The CDR3 covers 15 residues. From germline, CDR1 is MGHRA and CDR2 YSYEKL. Written as DNA, the CDR3 is TGCGCCAGCAGCCAAGATCCGGGGGTAGGTACTGAAGCTTTCTTT. Residues: CASSQDPGVGTEAFF.

This clone appeared a single time. The chain employs TRBV6-5 and TRBJ1-2, with 9 bases fitting TRBD1. CDR1 MNHEY and CDR2 SVGAGI come from the germline V gene. The ends lost 0 bases at V and 8 bases at J; junction bases unmatched: 4. CDR3 length: 14 amino acids. This chain's CDR3 is CASSYSGQGRGYTF. As DNA, the CDR3 is TGTGCCAGCAGTTACTCCGGACAGGGGAGGGGCTACACCTTC.

This clone has only one observation. CDR3 in DNA: TGTGCCAGCAGTGAAGAAGGGACTTTTATGAGGGGCTACACCTTC. This sequence encodes CASSEEGTFMRGYTF. This sequence joins TRBV6-1 and TRBJ1-2; D might be TRBD1 (5 bases). The CDR3 covers 15 residues. The germline gives CDR1 MNHNS, CDR2 SASEGT. Trimming removed 1 base at V and 8 bases at J, with 17 bases between.

This chain joins TRBV5-5 and TRBJ2-7; 7 nucleotides align to TRBD2. CDR1 is SGHKS, CDR2 YYEKEE, per germline (reference sequence). V gave up 2 bases and J gave up 0 bases; unmatched junction bases: 2. The CDR3 has 14 residues. The CDR3: CASSFGGSSYEQYF. The CDR3 region has the DNA TGTGCCAGCAGCTTTGGCGGGAGCTCCTACGAGCAGTACTTC.

The V gene is TRBV7-9, the J gene TRBJ1-2; TRBD1 aligns across 8 bases. The ends lost 5 bases at V and 6 bases at J; junction bases unmatched: 8. CDR3 size: 14 residues. Germline CDR1 is SEHNR and CDR2 is FQNEAQ (reference sequence). In DNA, the CDR3 is TGTGCCAGCAGCCCACGACAGGGGAGAGATGGCTACACCTTC. This gives the protein CASSPRQGRDGYTF. The full variable domain, its missing parts supplied by reference TRBV7-9 and TRBJ1-2, is DTGVSQNPRHKITKRGQNVTFRCDPISEHNRLYWYRQTLGQGPEFLTYFQNEAQLEKSRLLSDRFSAERPKGSFSTLEIQRTEQGDSAMYLCASSPRQGRDGYTFGSGTRLTVV.

The chain is built from TRBV6-1 and TRBJ1-2; D possibly corresponds to TRBD1 (5 bases). V lost 7 bases and J lost 2, with 14 bases in between. Germline values: CDR1 MNHNS, CDR2 SASEGT. This CDR3 has 14 amino acids. CDR3 in DNA: TGTGCCAGCATCGCGCGGGGACGGAACTATGGCTACACCTTC. Its protein product is CASIARGRNYGYTF.

The chain couples TRBV6-4 to TRBJ1-4, with D possibly being TRBD1 (6 bases). Trimming pared 6 bases from V and 5 bases from J, leaving 13 bases between. The length of the CDR3 is 14 residues. CDR1 and CDR2 (germline): MRHNA, SNTAGT. The CDR3 coding sequence is TGTGCCAGCAGAACATCCAGGGGAAATGAAAAACTGTTTTTT. Residues: CASRTSRGNEKLFF.